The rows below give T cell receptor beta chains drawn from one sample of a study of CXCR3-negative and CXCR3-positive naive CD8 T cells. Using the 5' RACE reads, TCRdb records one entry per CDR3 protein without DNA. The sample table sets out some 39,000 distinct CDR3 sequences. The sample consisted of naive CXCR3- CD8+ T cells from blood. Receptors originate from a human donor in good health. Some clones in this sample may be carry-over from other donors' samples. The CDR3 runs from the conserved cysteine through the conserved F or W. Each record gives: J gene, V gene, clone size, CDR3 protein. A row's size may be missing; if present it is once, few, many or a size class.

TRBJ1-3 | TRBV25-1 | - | CASSDGGISGNTIYF
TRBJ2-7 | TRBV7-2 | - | CASSPSPMGNEQYF
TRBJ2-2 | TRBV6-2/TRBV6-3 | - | CASSYSENTGELFF
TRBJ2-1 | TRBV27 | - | CASSLIRQGNEQFF
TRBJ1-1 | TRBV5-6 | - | CASSLVSYTEAFF
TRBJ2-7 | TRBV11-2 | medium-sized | CASSLEAGFSYEQYF
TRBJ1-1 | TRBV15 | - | CATSSPGTGVLEAFF
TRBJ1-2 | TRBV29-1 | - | CSVDRQENYGYTF
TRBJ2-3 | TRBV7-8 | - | CASSFMYSGGNTDTQYF
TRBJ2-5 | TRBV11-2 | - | CATQREDSWETQYF
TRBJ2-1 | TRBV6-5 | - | CASSYSIGGRVDDNNEQFF
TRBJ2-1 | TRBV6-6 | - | CASSTPATGSEYNEQFF
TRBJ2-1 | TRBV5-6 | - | CASSESVEQFF
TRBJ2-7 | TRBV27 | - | CASSFQAGGLYEQYF
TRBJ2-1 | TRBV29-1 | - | CSVEEINYNEQFF
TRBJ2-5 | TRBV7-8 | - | CASSPNLHGETQYF
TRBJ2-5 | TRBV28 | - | CASSLRGTSGGLGETQYF
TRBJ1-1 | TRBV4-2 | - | CASSHEEGTGNTEAFF
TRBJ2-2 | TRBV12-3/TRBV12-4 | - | CASSPGPEWTGELFF
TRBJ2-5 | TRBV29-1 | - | CSVDRLDQETQYF
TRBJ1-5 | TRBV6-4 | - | CASSDMPGPPCQPQHF
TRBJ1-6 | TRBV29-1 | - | CSVRYSGVNSPLHF
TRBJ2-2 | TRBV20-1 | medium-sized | CSARNGWGPTTGELFF
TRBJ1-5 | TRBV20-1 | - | CSAREGQGAWQPQHF
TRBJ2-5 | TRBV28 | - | CASSFFGRGETQYF
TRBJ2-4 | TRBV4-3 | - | CASSQGISNDIQYF
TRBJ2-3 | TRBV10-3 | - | CAIRGLAGDSSTDTQYF
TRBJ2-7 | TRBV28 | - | CAISSYIGTGTYEQYF
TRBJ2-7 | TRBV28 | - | CASSLPNRGGVYEQYF
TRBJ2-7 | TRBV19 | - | CASRPGQSYEQYF
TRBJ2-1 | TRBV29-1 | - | CSPWTEGREQFF
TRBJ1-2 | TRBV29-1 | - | CSVEVPQGRPLNYGYTF
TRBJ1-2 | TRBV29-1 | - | CSVAGARGYTF
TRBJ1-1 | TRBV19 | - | CASSGMTAKNTEAFF
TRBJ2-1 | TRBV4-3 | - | CASSQDSSSYNEQFF
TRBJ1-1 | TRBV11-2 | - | CASSPRGWMDTEAFF
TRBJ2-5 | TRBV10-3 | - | CANGTGLQETQYF
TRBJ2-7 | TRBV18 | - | CASSPPDQIYEQYF
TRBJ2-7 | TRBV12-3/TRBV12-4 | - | CASTTDLSSYEQYF
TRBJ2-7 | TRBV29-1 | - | CSVDGDPQTPYEQYF
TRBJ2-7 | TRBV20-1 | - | CSARDLRGTSYEQYF
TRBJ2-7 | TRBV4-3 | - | CASSETGTGGYEQYF
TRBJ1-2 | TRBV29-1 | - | CSVVGETVTVNYGYTF
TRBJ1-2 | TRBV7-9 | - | CASSPIRTGVYGYTF
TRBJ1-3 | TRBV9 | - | CASNVGNTIYF
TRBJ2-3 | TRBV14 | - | CASSHFQGDTQYF
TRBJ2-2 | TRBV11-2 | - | CASSFDGGMNTGELFF
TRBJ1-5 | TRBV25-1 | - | CAGSDGGGSETQPQHF
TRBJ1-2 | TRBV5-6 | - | CASSLGTDGYTF
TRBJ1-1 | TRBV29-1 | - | CSVGGVTEAFF
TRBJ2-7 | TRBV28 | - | CASSLYRFSSYEQYF
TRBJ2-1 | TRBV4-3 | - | CASSQVPSGGHEQFF
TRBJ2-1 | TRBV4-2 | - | CASTTGARWDEQFF
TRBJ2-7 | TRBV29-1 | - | CSVEEEGPGRVDEQYF
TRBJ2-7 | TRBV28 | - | CASSLGRIPYEQYF
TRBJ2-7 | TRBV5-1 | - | CASSLVAGLYEQYF
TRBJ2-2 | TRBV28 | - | CASSPRTGWAGELFF